Presented here are 30 T cell receptor beta chains from one specimen sequenced in a study of shared clonotypes between healthy human individuals. Sequencing used immunoSEQ multiplex PCR; TCRdb keeps in-frame clones, though not all of them. The sample contains about 580,000 clones, roughly 98% of which appear only once. Terminally differentiated effector memory CD45RA+ cells were excluded from the naive CD8 cells, which were CD45RO-negative and positively selected for CCR7. The sample taken for sequencing was naive CD8+ T cells sorted from blood. The receptors originated from a man in his thirties or forties in good health.

This chain uses TRBV7-9 with TRBJ1-3, with 7 bases lining up with TRBD1. The CDR3 extends over 17 amino acids. The ends lost 5 bases at V and 0 bases at J; junction bases unmatched: 10. Germline loops: CDR1 SEHNR, CDR2 FQNEAQ (reference sequence). CDR3 in DNA: TGTGCCAGCAGCCCAACAGGGGCCTCCAGCTCTGGAAACACCATATATTTT. Translation gives CASSPTGASSSGNTIYF.

V usage is TRBV29-1 and J usage is TRBJ2-7, with 7 bases identical to TRBD1. CDR3 size: 13 residues. V shed 5 bases, J shed 2 bases, and the junction held 6 bases outside the gene matches. CDR1 is SQVTM and CDR2 is ANQGSEA in the germline V gene. This chain's CDR3 is CSVTRTGPYEQYF. CDR3 in DNA: TGCAGCGTTACGAGGACAGGCCCCTACGAGCAGTACTTC.

The V gene is TRBV19, the J gene TRBJ2-7, with D unresolved. Trimming took off 8 bases at V and 3 bases at J, with 5 bases between the two ends. From germline, CDR1 is LNHDA and CDR2 SQIVND (reference sequence). This CDR3 is built from 10 residues. CDR3 sequence (DNA): TGTGCCAGTGGGAACTACGAGCAGTACTTC. Translated: CASGNYEQYF. The full variable domain, its missing parts supplied by reference TRBV19 and TRBJ2-7, is DGGITQSPKYLFRKEGQNVTLSCEQNLNHDAMYWYRQDPGQGLRLIYYSQIVNDFQKGDIAEGYSVSREKKESFPLTVTSAQKNPTAFYLCASGNYEQYFGPGTRLTVT.

This chain joins TRBV6-1 and TRBJ2-7; D is ambiguous. Trimming shortened V by 2 bases and J by 3 bases, and 8 bases separated the two germline ends. The CDR3 loop spans 13 amino acids. Germline CDR1 MNHNS, CDR2 SASEGT. The CDR3 sequence is CASSESLGYEQYF. The CDR3 DNA is TGTGCCAGCAGTGAAAGTCTTGGCTACGAGCAGTACTTC.

Turning to this clone: Other DNA variants within this sample encode the same CDR3. The rearrangement joins TRBV6-5 to TRBJ2-7, with D maybe TRBD2 (6 bases). V dropped 5 bases and J dropped 2 bases, with 10 bases sitting between them. Germline lookup yields CDR1 MNHEY and CDR2 SVGAGI. The CDR3 is 13 amino acids. The DNA of the CDR3 is TGTGCCAGCAGTCCCGGGAGCCCCTACGAGCAGTACTTC. It yields the protein CASSPGSPYEQYF.

CDR3 in DNA: TGTGCCAGCAGTTTAAGCACCTTTAGTGACACCGGGGAGCTGTTTTTT. Translating gives CASSLSTFSDTGELFF. The V gene is TRBV6-5, the J gene TRBJ2-2; D call uncertain. Germline V gives CDR1 MNHEY, CDR2 SVGAGI. Trimming removed 4 bases at V and 3 bases at J, with 15 bases between. The CDR3 is 16 amino acids.

V usage is TRBV13 and J usage is TRBJ2-6; D unresolved. The CDR3 length is 16 residues. V was shortened by 1 base and J by 0 bases, with 7 bases between the two germline ends. The V gene's germline CDR1 is PRHDT and CDR2 FYEKMQ (reference sequence). The CDR3 reads CASSLDTNSGANVLTF. CDR3 bases: TGTGCCAGCAGCTTAGATACAAACTCTGGGGCCAACGTCCTGACTTTC.

The chain carries TRBV7-9 and TRBJ1-5; no firm D call. With 1 base removed from V and 4 bases from J, the gap between germline ends came to 14 bases. Germline assignment: CDR1 SEHNR and CDR2 FQNEAQ (reference sequence). The CDR3 consists of 16 residues. The CDR3 reads CASSLVHTGSNQPQHF. The CDR3 coding sequence is TGTGCCAGCAGCTTAGTCCACACCGGGTCGAATCAGCCCCAGCATTTT.

The V gene is TRBV5-4, the J gene TRBJ2-1, with 11 bases lining up with TRBD2. This CDR3 region has 15 residues. After removal of 3 bases from V and 5 bases from J, the junction contained 4 bases not matched to a gene. Germline V gene sequence: CDR1 SGHNT, CDR2 YYREEE (reference sequence). The CDR3 coding sequence is TGTGCCAGCAGCTCTGGGACTAGCGGTAACAATGAGCAGTTCTTC. This translates into CASSSGTSGNNEQFF.

The chain links TRBV28 to TRBJ2-2, with D hard to call. The CDR3 consists of 15 residues. Germline V gene sequence: CDR1 MDHEN, CDR2 SYDVKM. Between the trimmed V and J ends, which lost 1 base and 3 bases, there was a span of 9 bases. The CDR3 protein is CASSLLSGDTGELFF. The CDR3 bases are TGTGCCAGCAGTTTATTGTCTGGGGACACCGGGGAGCTGTTTTTT. The complete variable domain, with remaining parts taken from reference TRBV28 and TRBJ2-2, reads DVKVTQSSRYLVKRTGEKVFLECVQDMDHENMFWYRQDPGLGLRLIYFSYDVKMKEKGDIPEGYSVSREKKERFSLILESASTNQTSMYLCASSLLSGDTGELFFGEGSRLTVL.

This chain connects TRBV18 to TRBJ1-2; 7 nucleotides line up with TRBD1. This CDR3 is 16 amino acids long. With V trimmed by 6 bases and J by 6 bases, 16 bases remained unmatched. Germline CDR1 KGHSH, CDR2 LQKENI. The CDR3 sequence: CASSPSYGDSLNGYTF. The CDR3 coding sequence is TGTGCCAGCTCCCCCAGCTACGGGGACAGTCTGAATGGCTACACCTTC.

The rearrangement links TRBV19 to TRBJ1-5, with D possibly being TRBD1 (6 bases). Trimming left V 5 bases short and J 10 bases short, with 21 bases between. Germline V gives CDR1 LNHDA, CDR2 SQIVND (reference sequence). The length of the CDR3 is 15 residues. The CDR3 DNA is TGTGCCAGTAGTCTTAGGACAGTGGGGAGGATACCCCAGCATTTT. The encoded protein is CASSLRTVGRIPQHF.

The chain is built from TRBV11-2 and TRBJ2-2, with D hard to call. The CDR3 totals 13 residues. Deletions cut 1 base from V and 3 bases from J, with 3 bases between. Germline CDR1 is SGHAT and CDR2 is FQNNGV. As DNA, the CDR3 is TGTGCCAGCAGCTTAGCAGACACCGGGGAGCTGTTTTTT. This translates into CASSLADTGELFF.

The chain couples TRBV5-6 to TRBJ2-7, with unresolved D. The CDR3 consists of 16 residues. Per germline, CDR1 SGHDT and CDR2 YYEEEE. V was trimmed by 0 bases and J by 0 bases, leaving 13 bases between them. The CDR3 loop reads CASSLAGLPHSYEQYF. In nucleotides, the CDR3 is TGTGCCAGCAGCTTGGCCGGTCTGCCCCACTCCTACGAGCAGTACTTC.

This clone appeared a single time. The rearrangement uses TRBV5-4 and TRBJ2-7; perhaps TRBD2 as D (6 bases). V lost 4 bases to trimming and J lost 9 bases, with 26 bases between them. The V gene's germline CDR1 is SGHNT and CDR2 YYREEE (reference sequence). This CDR3 contains 16 residues. CDR3: CASSPHRDPSGYVQYF. The CDR3 DNA reads TGTGCCAGCAGCCCCCACCGGGACCCGAGCGGGTATGTGCAGTACTTC.

The CDR3 here is CASTGTAYEQYF. As DNA, the CDR3 is TGTGCCAGCACCGGGACAGCCTACGAGCAGTACTTC. V usage is TRBV6-5 and J usage is TRBJ2-7, with 7 bases lining up with TRBD1. From germline, CDR1 is MNHEY and CDR2 SVGAGI. The CDR3 is made up of 12 amino acids. V dropped 7 bases and J dropped 2; count of bases not matched to a gene: 2.

The chain combines TRBV6-1 with TRBJ2-3, with 8 bases matching TRBD2. The CDR3 length is 16 residues. Losses at the gene ends were 1 base for V and 5 bases for J; bases not matched to a gene: 8. Germline CDR1 and CDR2: MNHNS and SASEGT. Here the CDR3 reads CASSEVVAGPVDTQYF. The CDR3 DNA reads TGTGCCAGCAGTGAAGTCGTAGCGGGACCGGTAGATACGCAGTATTTT.

V gene TRBV18 combines with J gene TRBJ2-1; no definite D call. V shed 3 bases and J shed 4 bases, with 10 bases lying between them. Germline CDR1 reads KGHSH; CDR2 reads LQKENI. This CDR3 comprises 14 residues. CDR3 residues: CASSPNVGYNEQFF. Here the CDR3 DNA reads TGTGCCAGCTCACCCAACGTTGGATACAATGAGCAGTTCTTC.

The V and J genes are TRBV5-6 and TRBJ1-1, with D possibly TRBD1 on 5 matching bases. Germline V gene sequence: CDR1 SGHDT, CDR2 YYEEEE. This CDR3 region has 14 residues. The ends were cut back, 1 base at V and 2 bases at J, with 9 bases in the middle. Written as DNA, the CDR3 is TGTGCCAGCAGCTTGTACGGGGGAAACACTGAAGCTTTCTTT. This sequence encodes CASSLYGGNTEAFF. Combining the CDR3 with reference TRBV5-6 and TRBJ1-1 gives the whole variable domain DAGVTQSPTHLIKTRGQQVTLRCSPKSGHDTVSWYQQALGQGPQFIFQYYEEEERQRGNFPDRFSGHQFPNYSSELNVNALLLGDSALYLCASSLYGGNTEAFFGQGTRLTVV.

With regard to this clone: This specimen includes other DNA sequences encoding the same CDR3. The V call is TRBV27, the J call TRBJ2-1, with a possible D match to TRBD1 (5 bases). Trimming took 2 bases from V and 4 from J, leaving 12 bases between them. In germline, CDR1 is MNHEY, CDR2 SMNVEV (reference sequence). The CDR3 is made up of 15 amino acids. CDR3 coding DNA: TGTGCCAGCAGTTTAGGGGCAAATTCATACAATGAGCAGTTCTTC. It is translated as CASSLGANSYNEQFF.

The chain has TRBV7-9 and TRBJ2-5; D ambiguous. This CDR3 has 15 amino acids. Germline V gives CDR1 SEHNR, CDR2 FQNEAQ (reference sequence). V lost 5 bases and J 5 bases, leaving 18 bases between the germline ends. The CDR3 spells CASSPISEGWETQYF. The CDR3 bases are TGTGCCAGCAGCCCCATCAGTGAAGGGTGGGAGACCCAGTACTTC.

The chain employs TRBV13 and TRBJ2-4; D is tentatively TRBD1 or TRBD2 (6 bases each). V was clipped by 3 bases and J by 8 bases, with 14 bases between them. The CDR3 has 14 amino acids. Germline V lookup: CDR1 PRHDT, CDR2 FYEKMQ (reference sequence). CDR3 sequence (DNA): TGTGCCAGCAGCTTGAAGGCAGGGGAGGACATTCAGTACTTC. It encodes CASSLKAGEDIQYF.

The sample holds one count of this clone. J is TRBJ2-7 and V is TRBV5-4, with TRBD2 matching over 13 bases. V was pared by 0 bases and J by 6 bases, with 9 bases of the junction left unmatched. Germline CDR1 SGHNT, CDR2 YYREEE (reference sequence). The CDR3 length is 17 residues. The CDR3: CASSLEFGLAGVGEQYF. As DNA, the CDR3 is TGTGCCAGCAGCTTGGAATTTGGACTAGCGGGAGTCGGCGAGCAGTACTTC.

The chain is built from TRBV7-8 and TRBJ2-7; no clear D gene. Trimming shortened V by 4 bases and J by 4 bases, and 8 bases separated the two germline ends. In germline, CDR1 is SGHVS, CDR2 FQNEAQ. The CDR3 spans 12 residues. CDR3 amino acids: CASSSPSYEQYF. CDR3 coding DNA: TGTGCCAGCAGCTCTCCTTCGTACGAGCAGTACTTC. The variable domain in full, completed from reference TRBV7-8 and TRBJ2-7, reads GAGVSQSPRYKVAKRGQDVALRCDPISGHVSLFWYQQALGQGPEFLTYFQNEAQLDKSGLPSDRFFAERPEGSVSTLKIQRTQQEDSAVYLCASSSPSYEQYFGPGTRLTVT.

The chain joins TRBV12-5 to TRBJ2-1; 7 positions agree with TRBD1. After removal of 6 bases from V and 6 bases from J, the junction contained 5 bases not matched to a gene. This CDR3 has 13 residues. CDR1 LGHNT and CDR2 FRNRAP come from the germline V gene. This CDR3 is CASGLGQLNEQFF. The CDR3 region has the DNA TGTGCTAGTGGCCTGGGACAGCTCAATGAGCAGTTCTTC.

Of note for this clone: Other DNA sequences in the sample encode the same CDR3. The chain couples TRBV7-6 to TRBJ2-1, with no clear D. Between the trimmed V and J ends, which lost 5 bases and 0 bases, there was a span of 5 bases. Germline V gene sequence: CDR1 SGHVS, CDR2 FNYEAQ. This CDR3 comprises 13 residues. The CDR3 bases are TGTGCCAGCAGCGCAAGCTCCTACAATGAGCAGTTCTTC. This translates into CASSASSYNEQFF.

V gene TRBV25-1 combines with J gene TRBJ2-6; 7 nucleotides align to TRBD1. V was clipped by 6 bases and J by 0 bases; unmatched bases: 11. Per germline, CDR1 MGHDK and CDR2 SYGVNS. The CDR3 length is 18 residues. In DNA form, the CDR3 reads TGTGCCAGCAGATCACCACCCCGGGACAGCTCTGGGGCCAACGTCCTGACTTTC. Residues: CASRSPPRDSSGANVLTF.

The chain links TRBV27 to TRBJ2-1; 8 bases are a match to TRBD2. This CDR3 is 16 amino acids long. Trimming cost V 8 bases and J 13 bases; bases outside gene matches: 22. Germline lookup yields CDR1 MNHEY and CDR2 SMNVEV (reference sequence). For the CDR3, the DNA is TGTGCCAGCGCTCGGGCTAGCGGGCCTCCCCCCCCGTCCCAGTTCTTC. Protein product: CASARASGPPPPSQFF.

This rearrangement joins TRBV7-8 to TRBJ2-7, with D tentatively TRBD2 (5 bases). With 6 bases removed from V and 0 bases from J, the gap between germline ends came to 9 bases. The CDR3 runs to 13 residues. Germline V gene data show CDR1 as SGHVS and CDR2 as FQNEAQ. CDR3 sequence (DNA): TGTGCCAGCAGACCACTAGGCTCCTACGAGCAGTACTTC. It translates to CASRPLGSYEQYF.

Only one count was recorded for this clone. The rearrangement joins TRBV7-2 to TRBJ2-1; D gene ambiguous. The CDR3 runs to 17 residues. Germline CDR1 reads SGHTA; CDR2 reads FQGNSA. V was shortened by 0 bases and J by 0 bases, with 12 bases between the two germline ends. CDR3 in amino acids: CASSLAPLAYSYNEQFF. CDR3 sequence (DNA): TGTGCCAGCAGCTTAGCCCCATTAGCTTACTCCTACAATGAGCAGTTCTTC.